The subject of this entry is one T cell receptor beta chain. These data originate in a study of control samples from healthy donors and cancer patients. V gave up 4 bases and J gave up 6 bases, with 15 bases separating them. The CDR3 runs to 14 residues. CDR1 is SGHRS and CDR2 is YFSETQ in the germline V gene. TCRdb's table, derived via immunoSEQ multiplex PCR, lists solely in-frame clones and lacks some. This table has 98,000 or so clones, approximately 80% appearing once. This sequence joins TRBV5-1 and TRBJ2-3, with a weak D call TRBD1 (6 bases). The TCR comes from a woman aged 25-40 years in good health. The sequenced sample consisted of blood. In DNA, the CDR3 is TGCGCCAGCAGCCTGAGACAGGTCTCGGATACGCAGTATTTT. Residues: CASSLRQVSDTQYF.